The rows below give T cell receptor beta chains drawn from one sample of a study of blood T cell repertoires in COVID-19. Profiled with immunoSEQ multiplex PCR; TCRdb holds only in-frame clones, not every one. This sample has 55,000 to 80,000 clones, with about 90% found just once. The sequenced sample was peripheral blood. The source of these receptors is a human donor in a cohort sampled during active COVID-19. CDR3s include the opening cysteine and the closing phenylalanine or tryptophan. The D gene is left open where the match is weak. A clone size is listed for some rows: how often the clone was seen (once, few, many), or a class if it is expanded.

TGTGCCAGCAGTTACTGGGGCGGCCTTAATCGATCTAACTATGGCTACACCTTC	CASSYWGGLNRSNYGYTF	-	-	TRBV6-2/TRBV6-3	TRBJ1-2
TGTGCCAGCAGTGAATTGGGGGGGGTCCCCGGGGAGCTGTTTTTT	CASSELGGVPGELFF	-	TRBD2	TRBV6-1	TRBJ2-2
TGTGCCAGCAGCTTGGGGACAGGGGAGTATGGCTACACCTTC	CASSLGTGEYGYTF	-	TRBD1	TRBV5-4	TRBJ1-2
TGCGCCAGCAGCTTTTCCGGGACAGGGGGCCCTGAAGCTTTCTTT	CASSFSGTGGPEAFF	-	TRBD1	TRBV5-1	TRBJ1-1
TGTGCAAGTCGCTTAGAGGGACAGGGGGCGAACACTGAAGCTTTCTTT	CASRLEGQGANTEAFF	-	-	TRBV12-2	TRBJ1-1
TGTGCCAGCAGTCTGGGACAGGGGGCGGGTCAGCCCCAGCATTTT	CASSLGQGAGQPQHF	-	TRBD1	TRBV27	TRBJ1-5
TGTGCCAGCAGTATTCTCGGGACTAGCGGGAGGGGTACGCAGTATTTT	CASSILGTSGRGTQYF	-	TRBD2	TRBV27	TRBJ2-3
TGTGCCAGCAGCCAAAGCCTTGGACTAGCGGGGGGGAACTCCTACAATGAGCAGTTCTTC	CASSQSLGLAGGNSYNEQFF	-	TRBD2	TRBV3-1/TRBV3-2	TRBJ2-1
TGTGCCAGCTCACCACCGAACATGCGGCTGAACACTGAAGCTTTCTTT	CASSPPNMRLNTEAFF	-	-	TRBV18	TRBJ1-1
TGTGCCTGGAGAGGGGGAAACCGGGACAGTCTCCGGAAAGCTAACTATGGCTACACCTTC	CAWRGGNRDSLRKANYGYTF	-	TRBD1	TRBV30	TRBJ1-2
TGTGCCAGCAGTGAATCGAGTGGGGGCTTTTACACCGGGGAGCTGTTTTTT	CASSESSGGFYTGELFF	-	-	TRBV25-1	TRBJ2-2
TGTGCCAGCAGCTCGGGACAGGGGGCGACCAATGAGCAGTTCTTC	CASSSGQGATNEQFF	-	TRBD1	TRBV11-2	TRBJ2-1
TGTGCCAGCAGTGACGGACTGGCGGGAGGGCCTTCGGATGAGCAGTTCTTC	CASSDGLAGGPSDEQFF	-	TRBD2	TRBV27	TRBJ2-1
TGTGCCAGCAGCGTGACAGGGGGCTCCTACGAGCAGTACTTC	CASSVTGGSYEQYF	once	TRBD1	TRBV28	TRBJ2-7
TGTGCCAGCAGTTTGCAGGGGGTGAGGGTAAATGCTGAAGCTTTCTTT	CASSLQGVRVNAEAFF	-	TRBD1	TRBV28	TRBJ1-1
TGTGCCAGAAGCGGCGTAATGGACTATGGCCACACCTTC	CARSGVMDYGHTF	once	-	TRBV7-5	TRBJ1-2
TGTGCCAGCGACAGGGATTTGGATGGCTACACCTTC	CASDRDLDGYTF	-	TRBD1	TRBV5-8	TRBJ1-2
TGTGCCAGCAGTTTACGGGGGGCGGAGAATCAGCCCCAGCATTTT	CASSLRGAENQPQHF	-	-	TRBV28	TRBJ1-5
TGTGCCAGCAGCCTTCGACTAACCGTCTCCTACGAGCAGTACTTC	CASSLRLTVSYEQYF	-	-	TRBV5-5	TRBJ2-7
TGTGCCAGCGGGGGCGACAGGGGTTATGTTTCTGGCTACACCTTC	CASGGDRGYVSGYTF	-	TRBD1	TRBV6-5	TRBJ1-2
TGTGCCAGCAGCGGAGGGACAGGGATCCCTACAGATACGCAGTATTTT	CASSGGTGIPTDTQYF	-	TRBD1	TRBV7-9	TRBJ2-3
TGTGCCAGCGGAGACTCCAACACCGGGGAGCTGTTTTTT	CASGDSNTGELFF	-	-	TRBV12-3/TRBV12-4	TRBJ2-2
TGTGCCAGCAGTCCGAGATGGGCAGGTACTGAAGCTTTCTTT	CASSPRWAGTEAFF	-	-	TRBV6-5	TRBJ1-1
TGTGCCAGCAGCCGCGAGGGCCAGCCCCAGCATTTT	CASSREGQPQHF	-	-	TRBV5-5	TRBJ1-5
TGCGCCAGCAGCCTGGACAGGGGGCTTTACAATGAGCAGTTCTTC	CASSLDRGLYNEQFF	-	TRBD1	TRBV5-1	TRBJ2-1
TGTGCCACCGACACGACAGGGTTGGGAAAAAACATTCAGTACTTC	CATDTTGLGKNIQYF	-	TRBD1	TRBV6-5	TRBJ2-4
TGTGCCAGCATTAGATCCGGGACAAACGACAATGAGCAGTTCTTC	CASIRSGTNDNEQFF	once	-	TRBV6-5	TRBJ2-1
TGTGCCAGCAGCTTGTATCCAGGTTCTAACTATGGCTACACCTTC	CASSLYPGSNYGYTF	-	-	TRBV5-6	TRBJ1-2
TGTGCCAGCTCACCACAAACGAGATATGGCTACACCTTC	CASSPQTRYGYTF	-	-	TRBV18	TRBJ1-2
TGCGCCAGCAGTACCGGGACAAGTCCTTCACCCCTCCACTTT	CASSTGTSPSPLHF	once	-	TRBV10-1	TRBJ1-6
TGTGCCAGCAGTTTAATGAGCGGGGAAGGCTCCGGGGAGCTGTTTTTT	CASSLMSGEGSGELFF	-	TRBD2	TRBV28	TRBJ2-2
TGCAGCGTTAAACAGGGGCGCACGAGCAATCAGCCCCAGCATTTT	CSVKQGRTSNQPQHF	-	TRBD1	TRBV29-1	TRBJ1-5
TGCAGTGCTAGTCGACAGCAGTGGCCCCAGCATTTT	CSASRQQWPQHF	-	-	TRBV20-1	TRBJ1-5
TGCAGTGTCGTCACAGGGATCGGCTACACCTTC	CSVVTGIGYTF	few	-	TRBV20-1	TRBJ1-2
TGTGCCAGCAGCTTGACTAGCGGGAGGTCTGGGGCCAACGTCCTGACTTTC	CASSLTSGRSGANVLTF	-	TRBD2	TRBV5-6	TRBJ2-6
TGTGCCAGCAGCCCCATCGAGCAAGAAGCTTTCTTT	CASSPIEQEAFF	-	-	TRBV7-2	TRBJ1-1
TGTGCCAGTAGTATAGCTAGGACAGGGGCCAACAATGAGCAGTTCTTC	CASSIARTGANNEQFF	-	TRBD1	TRBV19	TRBJ2-1